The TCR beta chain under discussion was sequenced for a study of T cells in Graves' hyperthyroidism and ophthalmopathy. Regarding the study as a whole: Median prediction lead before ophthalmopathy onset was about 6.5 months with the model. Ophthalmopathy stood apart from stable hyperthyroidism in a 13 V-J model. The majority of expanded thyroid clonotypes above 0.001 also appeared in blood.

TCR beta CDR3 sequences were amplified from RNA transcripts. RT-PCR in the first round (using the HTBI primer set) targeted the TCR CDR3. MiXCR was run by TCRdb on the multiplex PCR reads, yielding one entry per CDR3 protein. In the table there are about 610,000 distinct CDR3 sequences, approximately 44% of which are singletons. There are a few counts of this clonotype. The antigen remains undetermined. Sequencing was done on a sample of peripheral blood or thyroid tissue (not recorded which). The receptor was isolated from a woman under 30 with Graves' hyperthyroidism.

The CDR3 bases are TGTGCCAGCTCACCAGTCTCGGGGGCCGAGACCCAGTACTTC. This sequence encodes CASSPVSGAETQYF. The chain combines TRBV18 with TRBJ2-5, with D perhaps matching TRBD1 or TRBD2 (6 bases each). The germline gives CDR1 KGHSH, CDR2 LQKENI. V lost 2 bases to trimming and J lost 5 bases, with 12 bases between them. The CDR3 covers 14 residues.